This T cell receptor (beta chain) derives from a study of blood T cell repertoires in COVID-19. On the study more broadly: Donors in the United States, Italy and Spain gave samples during acute or convalescent COVID-19.

Per the authors' pipeline: The authors estimated nucleated cell counts from reference gene primer amplification. Assay: immunoSEQ multiplex PCR; the TCRdb copy retains only in-frame clones and omits some. The V and J calls and the clone size are those of that table, but D and trimming were determined from the DNA. The table records 130,000 to 150,000 clones, 70% to 90% of them present only once. The sequencing sample was made of peripheral blood. The clonotype comes from a woman between 45 and 60 years old with acute or convalescent COVID-19.

DNA of the CDR3: TGTGCCAGCAGTGAGGCGGGCTATGGCTACACCTTC. Residues: CASSEAGYGYTF. The chain recombines TRBV7-8 with TRBJ1-2, with D hard to call. The CDR3 contains 12 residues. V lost 6 bases and J 4 bases, leaving 9 bases between the germline ends. Looked up from germline, CDR1 is SGHVS and CDR2 is FQNEAQ.